This T cell receptor beta chain was profiled in a study of identical twins. Only one count was recorded for this clonotype. Trimming cost V 5 bases and J 0 bases, with 12 bases left between them. Looked up from germline, CDR1 is SGHVS and CDR2 is FNYEAQ. The CDR3 length is 15 residues. TCRdb itself ran the 5' RACE reads through MiXCR, one entry per CDR3 protein. The profile covers hundreds of thousands of distinct CDR3 sequences, with roughly 6.6% appearing a single time and roughly 1.6% taken by the ten largest. These data also featured in a second study, about yellow fever vaccine responses in identical twins.

The source of this sequence is a young woman in good health. The chain is built from TRBV7-6 and TRBJ2-3, with a tentative D call TRBD2 (6 bases). The sequencing input was PBMCs. The CDR3 protein is CASSNLAFSTDTQYF. The DNA of the CDR3 is TGTGCCAGCAGCAACCTAGCGTTTAGCACAGATACGCAGTATTTT.